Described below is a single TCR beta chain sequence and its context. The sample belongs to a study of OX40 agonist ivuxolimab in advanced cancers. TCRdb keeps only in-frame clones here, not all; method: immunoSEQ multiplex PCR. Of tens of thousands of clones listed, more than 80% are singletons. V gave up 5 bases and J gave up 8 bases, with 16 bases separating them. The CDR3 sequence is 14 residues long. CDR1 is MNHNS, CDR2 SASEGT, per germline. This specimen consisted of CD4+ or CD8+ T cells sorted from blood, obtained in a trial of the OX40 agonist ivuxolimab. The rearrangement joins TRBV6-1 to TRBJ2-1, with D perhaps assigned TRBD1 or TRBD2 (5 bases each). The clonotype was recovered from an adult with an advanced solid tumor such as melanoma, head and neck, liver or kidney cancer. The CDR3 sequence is CASSTVEGLDEQFF. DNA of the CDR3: TGTGCCAGCAGTACGGTCGAGGGGCTCGATGAGCAGTTCTTC.